Following are 16 T cell receptor beta chains from one sample sequenced in a study of T cell repertoires in cytomegalovirus infection. TCRdb called the reads again in MiXCR, with one record for every CDR3 protein. Of about 600,000 distinct CDR3 sequences in the sample, 20% to 25% were seen once. The specimen sequenced was CD8+ T cells from PBMCs. The receptors were sampled from a human donor in good health (CMV status not recorded). Some clones in this sample may be carry-over from other donors' samples.

Turning to this clonotype: Germline is not matched at one junction end, which may reflect a read error. The CDR3 nucleotides read TGTGCCAGCAGCTTAGAGGTAGCGGAGAACGCCGGGGAGCTGTTTTTT. Protein product: CASSLEVAENAGELFF. The chain joins TRBV7-6 to TRBJ2-2; perhaps TRBD2 as D (6 bases). The CDR3 has 16 residues. Germline CDR1 and CDR2: SGHVS and FNYEAQ.

This sequence joins TRBV25-1 and TRBJ2-3, with TRBD2 matching 7 bases. Germline V lookup: CDR1 MGHDK, CDR2 SYGVNS. The CDR3 is 13 amino acids. After removal of 6 bases from V and 7 bases from J, the junction contained 7 bases not matched to a gene. The CDR3 nucleotides read TGTGCCAGCAGGGGAGGGGAATTTAATACGCAGTATTTT. Amino acid sequence: CASRGGEFNTQYF.

V is TRBV6-5 and J is TRBJ2-7, with D hard to call. CDR1 is MNHEY, CDR2 SVGAGI, per germline. The CDR3 runs to 12 residues. V gave up 2 bases and J gave up 7 bases, with 9 bases separating them. CDR3 coding DNA: TGTGCCAGCAGTTACGGTTTGGGGGAGCAGTACTTC. Translated, it gives CASSYGLGEQYF.

This clonotype was recorded at least ten times. The chain joins TRBV7-8 to TRBJ1-6, with 9 positions matching TRBD1. The CDR3 length is 15 residues. Trimming at V came to 4 bases and at J to 7 bases, leaving 5 bases not matched to a gene. Germline CDR1 and CDR2: SGHVS and FQNEAQ. The CDR3 sequence is CASSSDRGPNSPLHF. CDR3 coding DNA: TGTGCCAGCAGCTCGGACAGGGGACCGAATTCACCCCTCCACTTT.

V is TRBV29-1 and J is TRBJ2-2; D possibly corresponds to TRBD1 (6 bases). The CDR3 totals 11 residues. V shed 6 bases and J shed 6 bases, with 8 bases lying between them. Germline assignment: CDR1 SQVTM and CDR2 ANQGSEA. CDR3 amino acids: CSVGTSGELFF. DNA for the CDR3: TGCAGCGTCGGGACATCCGGGGAGCTGTTTTTT.

The V call is TRBV11-2, the J call TRBJ1-2, with TRBD1 matching over 7 bases. Germline CDR1 is SGHAT and CDR2 is FQNNGV. The CDR3 is 15 amino acids. V was pared by 0 bases and J by 2 bases, with 3 bases of the junction left unmatched. CDR3 sequence: CASSLDPQGNYGYTF. CDR3 DNA sequence: TGTGCCAGCAGCTTAGACCCACAGGGGAACTATGGCTACACCTTC. Based on the CDR3 plus reference TRBV11-2 and TRBJ1-2, the full variable domain is EAGVAQSPRYKIIEKRQSVAFWCNPISGHATLYWYQQILGQGPKLLIQFQNNGVVDDSQLPKDRFSAERLKGVDSTLKIQPAKLEDSAVYLCASSLDPQGNYGYTFGSGTRLTVV.

A remark on this clonotype: Mismatch with germline at one junction end may stem from a read error. This chain uses TRBV15 with TRBJ1-2; TRBD1 is a possible D gene (5 bases). Germline V gene data show CDR1 as LNHNV and CDR2 as YYDKDF (reference sequence). The CDR3 has 14 residues. The CDR3 DNA is TGTGCCGCCAGCGAGGGGCGCGGGAGCGAAGGCTACACCTTC. Amino acid sequence: CAASEGRGSEGYTF.

The table lists this clonotype with many counts. V is TRBV28 and J is TRBJ2-6; 7 nucleotides agree with TRBD1. Looked up from germline, CDR1 is MDHEN and CDR2 is SYDVKM. CDR3 length: 19 amino acids. V shed 6 bases and J 0 bases; nucleotides not matched to a gene: 14. For the CDR3, the DNA is TGTGCCAGCAGACCCTCTTTCCGGGACAGTCTCTCTGGGGCCAACGTCCTGACTTTC. Protein product: CASRPSFRDSLSGANVLTF. Together with reference TRBV28 and TRBJ2-6, the CDR3 gives the full variable domain: DVKVTQSSRYLVKRTGEKVFLECVQDMDHENMFWYRQDPGLGLRLIYFSYDVKMKEKGDIPEGYSVSREKKERFSLILESASTNQTSMYLCASRPSFRDSLSGANVLTFGAGSRLTVL.

This clonotype was counted a single time. The junction differs from germline at one of its ends, possibly a read error. The J gene is TRBJ1-2, the V gene TRBV29-1; possibly TRBD1 for D (5 bases). There are 16 residues in the CDR3. The V gene's germline CDR1 is SQVTM and CDR2 ANQGSEA. CDR3 in DNA: TGCAGCATTGAACCAACCGGGACTGGGTGGACCTATGGCTACACCTTC. Protein: CSIEPTGTGWTYGYTF.

The chain employs TRBV6-2 or TRBV6-3 and TRBJ2-7, with TRBD2 matching over 7 bases. With 5 bases clipped from V and 0 bases from J, the junction kept 7 bases outside the gene matches. The CDR3 is 15 amino acids. Germline V lookup: CDR1 MNHEY, CDR2 SVGEGT. This CDR3 is CASSLRPSGSYEQYV. The DNA of the CDR3 is TGTGCCAGCAGTCTTCGCCCTAGCGGCTCCTACGAGCAGTACGTC.

This clonotype was recorded at least ten times. The V call is TRBV7-8, the J call TRBJ1-2; 11 nucleotides agree with TRBD1. The V gene's germline CDR1 is SGHVS and CDR2 FQNEAQ. The length of the CDR3 is 15 residues. V trimming: 0 bases; J trimming: 4 bases; junction bases outside the gene matches: 1. CDR3 amino acids: CASSLAGTGGYGYTF. Here the CDR3 DNA reads TGTGCCAGCAGCTTAGCAGGGACAGGGGGCTATGGCTACACCTTC.

The CDR3 nucleotides are TGTGCCAGCAAACAGGGTCCCCTCTATGGCTACACCTTC. Translated: CASKQGPLYGYTF. The chain links TRBV6-2 or TRBV6-3 to TRBJ1-2; possible D gene TRBD1, 6 bases. Per germline, CDR1 MNHEY and CDR2 SVGEGT. V shed 7 bases and J shed 4 bases, with 13 bases lying between them. The CDR3 length is 13 residues.

This clonotype was observed a single time. This sequence joins TRBV11-2 and TRBJ2-5; 9 nucleotides agree with TRBD1. The CDR3 loop spans 13 amino acids. V lost 5 bases and J lost 6; bases outside the gene matches: 4. Germline lookup yields CDR1 SGHAT and CDR2 FQNNGV. Here the CDR3 reads CASSAGTGKTQYF. As DNA, the CDR3 is TGTGCCAGCAGCGCCGGGACAGGGAAGACCCAGTACTTC.

This chain uses TRBV29-1 with TRBJ1-2; the D is unclear. The CDR3 is 11 residues long. V was trimmed by 1 base and J by 10 bases, leaving 10 bases between them. CDR1 SQVTM and CDR2 ANQGSEA come from the germline V gene. This chain's CDR3 is CSVEGPELYTF. Here the CDR3 DNA reads TGCAGCGTTGAAGGGCCGGAACTCTACACCTTC.

In this sample, this clonotype turned up a few times. This chain uses TRBV4-1 with TRBJ1-1; no clear D gene. This CDR3 comprises 16 residues. CDR1 is MGHRA and CDR2 is YSYEKL in the germline V gene. V was trimmed by 4 bases and J by 2 bases, leaving 17 bases between them. Written as DNA, the CDR3 is TGCGCCAGCAGCCCCCTCGGAAGGGAGGTTAACACTGAAGCTTTCTTT. Translating it yields CASSPLGREVNTEAFF.

This clonotype was seen a handful of times. This CDR3 is CSVVGGDSYEQYV. The CDR3 DNA reads as TGCAGCGTTGTAGGAGGGGACTCCTACGAGCAGTACGTC. This chain joins TRBV29-1 and TRBJ2-7, with D possibly TRBD2 on 6 matching bases. The ends were cut back, 4 bases at V and 0 bases at J, with 10 bases in the middle. This CDR3 is built from 13 residues. Per germline, CDR1 SQVTM and CDR2 ANQGSEA.